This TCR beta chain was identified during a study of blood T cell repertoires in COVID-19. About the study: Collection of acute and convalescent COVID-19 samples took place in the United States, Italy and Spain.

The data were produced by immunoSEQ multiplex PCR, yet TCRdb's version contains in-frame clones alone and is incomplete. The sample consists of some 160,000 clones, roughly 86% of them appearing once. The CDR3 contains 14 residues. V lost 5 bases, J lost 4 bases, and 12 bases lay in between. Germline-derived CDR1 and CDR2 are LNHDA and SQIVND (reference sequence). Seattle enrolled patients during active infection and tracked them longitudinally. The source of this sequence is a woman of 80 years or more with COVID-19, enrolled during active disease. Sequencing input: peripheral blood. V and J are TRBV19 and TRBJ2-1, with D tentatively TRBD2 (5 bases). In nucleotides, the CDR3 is TGTGCCAGTAGTCCCCGGACGGGGTACAATGAGCAGTTCTTC. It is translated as CASSPRTGYNEQFF.